Each of the 11 T cell receptor beta chains below was sequenced from the same sample in a study of identical twins. TCRdb re-analysed the 5' RACE reads in MiXCR, keeping a single row per CDR3 protein. The data show about 700,000 distinct CDR3 sequences, roughly 6% seen once. The sample comprised naive T cells sorted from blood. The receptors derive from a man between 18 and 29 years old in good health.

The table lists this clonotype with a few counts. The chain couples TRBV12-3 or TRBV12-4 to TRBJ2-1; the match to TRBD1 covers 7 bases. The CDR3 sequence is 17 residues long. Losses at the gene ends were 6 bases for V and 8 bases for J; bases not matched to a gene: 19. CDR3 bases: TGTGCCAGCAGCCAAGGACAGGCCTCCCTTTTTAACCATGAGCAGTTCTTC. This translates into CASSQGQASLFNHEQFF.

This clonotype was detected ten times or more. Here the CDR3 DNA reads TGCAGCGCTCGGGACAGTTACAATGAGCAGTTCTTC. It yields the protein CSARDSYNEQFF. The chain uses TRBV29-1 and TRBJ2-1; 7 nucleotides match TRBD1. The CDR3 covers 12 residues. Trimming removed 7 bases from V and 4 bases from J; junction bases left unmatched: 4. CDR1 is SQVTM, CDR2 ANQGSEA, per germline.

This clonotype was found a few times. The J gene is TRBJ2-1, the V gene TRBV7-9; 7 nucleotides line up with TRBD2. The CDR3 length is 15 residues. CDR1 and CDR2 from the germline V gene are SEHNR and FQNEAQ (reference sequence). Losses at the gene ends were 8 bases for V and 4 bases for J; bases not matched to a gene: 11. The DNA for the CDR3 is TGTGCCAGCGGTCCGTTGGGGACTACTTACAATGAGCAGTTCTTC. Its translation is CASGPLGTTYNEQFF.

The chain carries TRBV7-2 and TRBJ2-3; D is perhaps TRBD2 (6 bases). The CDR3 sequence is 14 residues long. Germline V gives CDR1 SGHTA, CDR2 FQGNSA. V lost 8 bases, J lost 0 bases, and 12 bases lay in between. The CDR3 nucleotides read TGTGCCAGCGGCGGGACCCCTAGCACAGATACGCAGTATTTT. It specifies CASGGTPSTDTQYF.

This clonotype was recorded many times. The J gene is TRBJ2-5, the V gene TRBV6-1; D is perhaps TRBD1 or TRBD2 (5 bases each). Trimming shortened V by 6 bases and J by 3 bases, and 20 bases separated the two germline ends. The germline CDR1 and CDR2 sequences are MNHNS and SASEGT. This CDR3 comprises 16 residues. Written as DNA, the CDR3 is TGTGCCAGCAGCCACGGGGCAGACCCTCCAAAAGAGACCCAGTACTTC. It specifies CASSHGADPPKETQYF.

This clonotype was found many times. The chain couples TRBV20-1 to TRBJ1-2; 12 bases are shared with TRBD1. The length of the CDR3 is 15 residues. The germline V gene encodes CDR1 DFQATT and CDR2 SNEGSKA (reference sequence). V trimming: 3 bases; J trimming: 7 bases; junction bases outside the gene matches: 9. The CDR3 nucleotides are TGCAGTGCTAGCGGGACAGGGGGCCGCGGGAGTGGCTACACCTTC. It encodes CSASGTGGRGSGYTF.

The rearrangement joins TRBV7-2 to TRBJ2-7, with D possibly TRBD1 on 6 matching bases. Germline CDR1 reads SGHTA; CDR2 reads FQGNSA. The CDR3 covers 14 residues. The V and J ends lost 6 bases and 2 bases respectively, with 14 bases between them. CDR3 DNA sequence: TGTGCCAGCAGTCGGAGTCGACAGGCCTACGAGCAGTACTTC. It translates to CASSRSRQAYEQYF.

The gene calls are TRBV3-1 and TRBJ2-3; 9 nucleotides line up with TRBD2. Per the germline V gene, CDR1 is LGHDT and CDR2 is YNNKEL (reference sequence). The CDR3 sequence is 17 residues long. J lost 1 base, V lost 3 bases, and 8 bases had no gene match. CDR3 nucleotide sequence: TGTGCCAGCAGCCATTACCGCCTAGCGGGACGCACAGATACGCAGTATTTT. Protein product: CASSHYRLAGRTDTQYF.

This clonotype occurred many times. The rearrangement links TRBV6-1 to TRBJ2-1; D remains unclear. The V end was cut by 5 bases, the J end by 5 bases, with 19 bases between. CDR1 and CDR2 from the germline V gene are MNHNS and SASEGT. The CDR3 has 16 residues. Here the CDR3 reads CASSPPGNIINNEQFF. DNA for the CDR3: TGTGCCAGCAGTCCCCCGGGCAACATCATAAACAATGAGCAGTTCTTC.

In this sample, this clonotype turned up many times. This chain uses TRBV5-6 with TRBJ1-6; no reliable D call. Trimming pared 7 bases from V and 6 bases from J, leaving 11 bases between. Germline CDR1 SGHDT, CDR2 YYEEEE. The CDR3 has 13 residues. CDR3 amino acids: CASAADVNSPLHF. CDR3 sequence (DNA): TGTGCCAGCGCGGCGGATGTTAATTCACCCCTCCACTTT. Looking up the rest from reference TRBV5-6 and TRBJ1-6 gives the full variable domain: DAGVTQSPTHLIKTRGQQVTLRCSPKSGHDTVSWYQQALGQGPQFIFQYYEEEERQRGNFPDRFSGHQFPNYSSELNVNALLLGDSALYLCASAADVNSPLHFGNGTRLTVT.

This clonotype occurred many times. The rearrangement uses TRBV6-5 and TRBJ2-1; no clear D gene. Germline loops: CDR1 MNHEY, CDR2 SVGAGI. The CDR3 sequence is 11 residues long. Trimming pared 4 bases from V and 8 bases from J, leaving 6 bases between. The CDR3 nucleotides read TGTGCCAGCAGTTCAAGCTATGAGCAGTTCTTC. Its translation: CASSSSYEQFF.